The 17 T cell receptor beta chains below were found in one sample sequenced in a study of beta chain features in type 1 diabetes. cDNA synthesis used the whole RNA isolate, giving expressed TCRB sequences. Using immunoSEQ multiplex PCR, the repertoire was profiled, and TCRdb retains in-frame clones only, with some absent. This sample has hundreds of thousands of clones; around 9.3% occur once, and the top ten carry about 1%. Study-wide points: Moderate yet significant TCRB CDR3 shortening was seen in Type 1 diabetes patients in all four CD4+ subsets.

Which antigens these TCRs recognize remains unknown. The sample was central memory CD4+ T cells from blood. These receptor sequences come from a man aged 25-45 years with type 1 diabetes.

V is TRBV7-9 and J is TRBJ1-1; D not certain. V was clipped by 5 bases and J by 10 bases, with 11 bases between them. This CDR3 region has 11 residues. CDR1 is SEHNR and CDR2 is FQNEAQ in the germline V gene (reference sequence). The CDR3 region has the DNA TGTGCCAGCAGCCCTTCGGTGGGAGCTTTCTTT. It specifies CASSPSVGAFF.

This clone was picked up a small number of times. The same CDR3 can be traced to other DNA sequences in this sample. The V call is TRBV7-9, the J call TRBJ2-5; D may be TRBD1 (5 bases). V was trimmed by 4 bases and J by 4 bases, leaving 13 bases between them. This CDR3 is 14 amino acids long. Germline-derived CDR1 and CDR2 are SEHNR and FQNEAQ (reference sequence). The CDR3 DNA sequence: TGTGCCAGCAGCTCACCTAGGGGCGGAGAGACCCAGTACTTC. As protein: CASSSPRGGETQYF.

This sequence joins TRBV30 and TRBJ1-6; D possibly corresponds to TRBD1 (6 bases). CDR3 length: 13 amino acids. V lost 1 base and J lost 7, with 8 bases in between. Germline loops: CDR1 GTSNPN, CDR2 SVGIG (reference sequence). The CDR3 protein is CAWSGQGNSPLHF. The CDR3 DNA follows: TGTGCCTGGAGTGGTCAGGGGAATTCACCCCTCCACTTT. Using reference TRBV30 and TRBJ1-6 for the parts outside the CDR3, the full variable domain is SQTIHQWPATLVQPVGSPLSLECTVEGTSNPNLYWYRQAAGRGLQLLFYSVGIGQISSEVPQNLSASRPQDRQFILSSKKLLLSDSGFYLCAWSGQGNSPLHFGNGTRLTVT.

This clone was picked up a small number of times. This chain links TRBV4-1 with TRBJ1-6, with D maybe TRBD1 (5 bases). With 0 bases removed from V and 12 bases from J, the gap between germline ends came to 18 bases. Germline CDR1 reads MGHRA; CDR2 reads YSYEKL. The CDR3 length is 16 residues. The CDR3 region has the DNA TGCGCCAGCAGCCAAGATCCAGGGCGCGAATTGCGACCCCTCCACTTT. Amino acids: CASSQDPGRELRPLHF.

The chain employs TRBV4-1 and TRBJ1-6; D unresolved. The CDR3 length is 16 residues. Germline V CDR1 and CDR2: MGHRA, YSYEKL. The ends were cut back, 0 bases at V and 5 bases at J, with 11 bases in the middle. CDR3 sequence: CASSQEPGRDNSPLHF. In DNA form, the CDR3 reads TGCGCCAGCAGCCAAGAACCTGGACGGGATAATTCACCCCTCCACTTT.

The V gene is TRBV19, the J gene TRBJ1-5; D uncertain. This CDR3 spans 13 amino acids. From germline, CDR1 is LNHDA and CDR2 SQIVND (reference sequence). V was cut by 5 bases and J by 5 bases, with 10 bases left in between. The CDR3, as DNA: TGTGCCAGTAGTCCGACCGTTGATCAGCCCCAGCATTTT. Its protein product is CASSPTVDQPQHF.

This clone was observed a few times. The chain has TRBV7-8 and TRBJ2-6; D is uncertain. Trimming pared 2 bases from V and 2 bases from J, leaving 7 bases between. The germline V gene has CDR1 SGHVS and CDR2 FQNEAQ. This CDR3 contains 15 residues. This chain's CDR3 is CASSLQRPGANVLTF. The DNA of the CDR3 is TGTGCCAGCAGCTTACAGCGTCCTGGGGCCAACGTCCTGACTTTC.

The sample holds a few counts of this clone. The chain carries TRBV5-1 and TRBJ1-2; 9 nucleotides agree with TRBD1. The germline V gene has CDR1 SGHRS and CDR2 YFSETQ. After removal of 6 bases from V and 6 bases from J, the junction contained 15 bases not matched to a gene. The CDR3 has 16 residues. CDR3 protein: CASTDDTGGGHHGYTF. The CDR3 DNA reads TGCGCCAGCACTGATGATACAGGGGGCGGTCACCATGGCTACACCTTC.

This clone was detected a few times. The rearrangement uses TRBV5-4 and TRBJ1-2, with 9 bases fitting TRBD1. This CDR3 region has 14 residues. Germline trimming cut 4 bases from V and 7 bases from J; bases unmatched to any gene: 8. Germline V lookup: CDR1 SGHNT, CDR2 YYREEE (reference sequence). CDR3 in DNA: TGTGCCAGCAGCCCCGGGACAGGGATACGTGGCTACACCTTC. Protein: CASSPGTGIRGYTF.

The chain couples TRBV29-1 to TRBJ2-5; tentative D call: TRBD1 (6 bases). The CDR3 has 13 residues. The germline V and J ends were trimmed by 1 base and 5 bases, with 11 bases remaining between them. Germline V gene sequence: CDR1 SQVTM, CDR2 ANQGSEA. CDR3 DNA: TGCAGCGTTGAAGTACACCAGGGGGAGACCCAGTACTTC. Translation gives CSVEVHQGETQYF.

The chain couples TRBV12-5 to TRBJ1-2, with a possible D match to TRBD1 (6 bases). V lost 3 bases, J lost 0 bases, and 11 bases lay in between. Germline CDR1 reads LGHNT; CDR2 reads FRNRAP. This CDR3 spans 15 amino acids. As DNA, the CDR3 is TGTGCTAGTGGTTTACAGGGAGGAACTAACTATGGCTACACCTTC. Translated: CASGLQGGTNYGYTF.

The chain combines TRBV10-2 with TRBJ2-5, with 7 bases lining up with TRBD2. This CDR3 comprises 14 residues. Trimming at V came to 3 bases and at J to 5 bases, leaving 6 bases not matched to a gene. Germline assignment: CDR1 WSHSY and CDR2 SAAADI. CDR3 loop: CASSDPGGEETQYF. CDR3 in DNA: TGCGCCAGCAGTGACCCGGGGGGTGAGGAGACCCAGTACTTC.

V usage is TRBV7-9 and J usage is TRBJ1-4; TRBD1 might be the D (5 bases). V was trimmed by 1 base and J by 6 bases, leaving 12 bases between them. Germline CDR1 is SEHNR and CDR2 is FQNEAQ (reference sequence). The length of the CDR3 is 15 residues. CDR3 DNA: TGTGCCAGCAGCTTAGTAGTCGGACATGATGAAAAACTGTTTTTT. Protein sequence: CASSLVVGHDEKLFF.

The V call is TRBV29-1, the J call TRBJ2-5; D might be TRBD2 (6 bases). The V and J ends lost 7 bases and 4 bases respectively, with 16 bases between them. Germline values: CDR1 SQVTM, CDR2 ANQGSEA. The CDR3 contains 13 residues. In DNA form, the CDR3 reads TGCAGCGGCCGGAGGGAACTAAGAGAGACCCAGTACTTC. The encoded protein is CSGRRELRETQYF.

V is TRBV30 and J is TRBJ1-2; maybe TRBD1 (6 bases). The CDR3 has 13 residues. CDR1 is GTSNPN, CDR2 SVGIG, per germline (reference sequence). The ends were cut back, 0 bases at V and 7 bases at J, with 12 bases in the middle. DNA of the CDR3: TGTGCCTGGAGTGTTCAGGGGACGGGTGGCTACACCTTC. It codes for CAWSVQGTGGYTF.

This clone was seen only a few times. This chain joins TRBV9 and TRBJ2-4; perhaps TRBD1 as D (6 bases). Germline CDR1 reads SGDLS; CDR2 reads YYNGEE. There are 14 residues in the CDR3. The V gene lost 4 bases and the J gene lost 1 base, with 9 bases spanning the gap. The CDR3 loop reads CASSRTEAKNIQYF. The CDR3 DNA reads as TGTGCCAGCAGCAGGACAGAGGCCAAAAACATTCAGTACTTC.

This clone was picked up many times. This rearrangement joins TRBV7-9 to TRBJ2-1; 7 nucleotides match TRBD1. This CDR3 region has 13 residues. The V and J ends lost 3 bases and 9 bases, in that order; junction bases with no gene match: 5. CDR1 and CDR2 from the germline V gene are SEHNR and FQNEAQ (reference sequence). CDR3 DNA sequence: TGTGCCAGCAGCTTCAAGGGGGCGGGTGAGCAGTTCTTC. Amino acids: CASSFKGAGEQFF. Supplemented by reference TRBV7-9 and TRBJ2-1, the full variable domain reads DTGVSQNPRHKITKRGQNVTFRCDPISEHNRLYWYRQTLGQGPEFLTYFQNEAQLEKSRLLSDRFSAERPKGSFSTLEIQRTEQGDSAMYLCASSFKGAGEQFFGPGTRLTVL.